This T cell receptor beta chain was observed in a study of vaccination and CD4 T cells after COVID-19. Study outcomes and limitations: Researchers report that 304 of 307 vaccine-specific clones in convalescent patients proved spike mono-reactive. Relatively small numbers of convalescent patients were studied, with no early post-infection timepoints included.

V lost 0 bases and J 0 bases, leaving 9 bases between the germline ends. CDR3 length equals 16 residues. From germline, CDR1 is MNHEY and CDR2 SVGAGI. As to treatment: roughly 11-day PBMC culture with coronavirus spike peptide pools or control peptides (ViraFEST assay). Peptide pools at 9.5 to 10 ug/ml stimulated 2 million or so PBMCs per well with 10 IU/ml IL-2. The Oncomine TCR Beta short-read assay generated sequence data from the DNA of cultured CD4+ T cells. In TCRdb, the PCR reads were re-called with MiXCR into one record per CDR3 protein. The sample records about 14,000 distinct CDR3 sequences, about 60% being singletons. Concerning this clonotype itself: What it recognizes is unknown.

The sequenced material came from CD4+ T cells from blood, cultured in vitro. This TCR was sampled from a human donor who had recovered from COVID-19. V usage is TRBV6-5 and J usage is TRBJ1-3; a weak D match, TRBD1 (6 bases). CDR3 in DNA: TGTGCCAGCAGTTACTCAGGCAGGGGCTCTGGAAACACCATATATTTT. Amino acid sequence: CASSYSGRGSGNTIYF.